This T cell receptor beta chain was captured in a study of chemoradiotherapy in HPV16-positive cancers. Notes on the study in general: Candidate HPV-specific clones and E7-related TCR motifs grew in tumor during treatment. Functional assays defining HPV-specific T cells used only a couple of HPV16-positive patients.

Note on this clone: As yet, its antigen is unknown. Germline and junction disagree at one end, which may indicate a read error.

TCRdb's table, derived via immunoSEQ multiplex PCR, lists solely in-frame clones and lacks some. The sample has fewer than 70,000 clones, roughly nine tenths seen once. The starting material was blood, obtained from a patient who underwent chemoradiotherapy. This TCR derives from a human donor with HPV-associated anogenital cancer.

CDR3 region: CAISEAGTLDF. The CDR3 nucleotides read TGTGCCATCAGTGAGGCCGGGACTCTTGATTTT. The chain links TRBV10-3 to TRBJ2-3; TRBD2 is a possible D gene (6 bases). The CDR3 contains 11 residues. Per germline, CDR1 ENHRY and CDR2 SYGVKD.